This T cell receptor beta chain was profiled in a study of cytomegalovirus exposure and HLA in healthy donors. This clone was seen more than once but under ten times. The primer mix had 60 Vbeta and 13 Jbeta primers. The protocol was immunoSEQ multiplex PCR, while the TCRdb copy is restricted to in-frame clones and leaves out a portion. Seen here are about 210,000 clones, roughly three quarters observed once, and the top ten hold 0.35% to 0.5%. V was pared by 3 bases and J by 6 bases, with 18 bases between. Germline V CDR1 and CDR2: LNHNV, YYDKDF (reference sequence). This CDR3 is 16 amino acids long.

This chain uses TRBV15 with TRBJ2-1; D perhaps matches TRBD2 (6 bases). The TCR sequence derives from a male donor in good health and CMV-seropositive. The specimen was PBMCs. The CDR3 DNA reads as TGTGCCACCAGCAGTGCCGCGGGGATCCTTTTCAATGAGCAGTTCTTC. Translating gives CATSSAAGILFNEQFF.